The source of this T cell receptor (beta chain) is a study of cytomegalovirus exposure and HLA in healthy donors. The study's findings and limits: Further analysis, carried out later, found HLA-associated TCR beta chains more clonally expanded than equally common other chains. It was 160 or so TCR beta chains that were listed as cytomegalovirus-associated. Fewer N-insertions (relative to the approximately 670-donor mean) were reportedly seen in an Asian-associated ancestry cluster in a later analysis.

Germline V gene lookup returns CDR1 SNHLY and CDR2 FYNNEI. This CDR3 has 10 residues. PCR primers comprised 60 Vbeta and 13 Jbeta primers. The method was immunoSEQ multiplex PCR; TCRdb's version includes in-frame clones alone and lacks a portion of them. The data hold over 150,000 clones, with over 65% observed a single time. Note on this clone: The antigen is not known. Other DNA sequences of this sample code for an identical CDR3.

The clonotype originates from a woman aged 25 to 39 in good health and CMV-seronegative. The chain has TRBV2 and TRBJ2-5; the D is unclear. Near its end, the DNA agrees better with TRBJ2-7, so the J call may be wrong. Sequenced sample: PBMCs. CDR3 sequence: CASSVYEQYF. In DNA, the CDR3 is TGTGCCAGCAGTGTTTACGAGCAGTACTTC.